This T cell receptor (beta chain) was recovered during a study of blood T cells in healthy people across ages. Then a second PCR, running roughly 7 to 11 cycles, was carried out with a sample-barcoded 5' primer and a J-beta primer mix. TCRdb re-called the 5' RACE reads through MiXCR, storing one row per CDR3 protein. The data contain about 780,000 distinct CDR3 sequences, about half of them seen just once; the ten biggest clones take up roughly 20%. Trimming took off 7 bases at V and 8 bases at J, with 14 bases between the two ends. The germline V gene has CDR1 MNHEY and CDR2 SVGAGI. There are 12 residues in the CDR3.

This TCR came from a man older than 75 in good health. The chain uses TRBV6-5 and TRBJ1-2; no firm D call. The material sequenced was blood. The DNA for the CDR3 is TGTGCCAGCATCCGTCGGGGTTACGGCTACACCTTC. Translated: CASIRRGYGYTF.